The 3 T cell receptor beta chains below come from one sample, sequenced in a study of blood T cell repertoires in COVID-19. Assay: immunoSEQ multiplex PCR; the TCRdb copy retains only in-frame clones and omits some. The profile covers over 30,000 clones, with about four fifths appearing a single time and about 40% taken by the ten largest. Sequencing used peripheral blood. Receptor source: a man aged 80 or over with active or convalescent COVID-19.

The sample holds a few counts of this clone. The rearrangement joins TRBV6-5 to TRBJ2-1, with TRBD2 matching over 7 bases. CDR1 is MNHEY, CDR2 SVGAGI, per germline. Unmatched junction bases numbered 4, after V lost 3 bases and J lost 2 bases. CDR3 size: 15 residues. DNA of the CDR3: TGTGCCAGCAGTTATAGCGGGTCCCCCTACAATGAGCAGTTCTTC. This sequence encodes CASSYSGSPYNEQFF.

This clone was observed a handful of times. The genes are TRBV27 and TRBJ2-7; 10 nucleotides match TRBD1. The V gene end was trimmed by 3 bases and the J gene end by 2 bases; junction bases not matched to a gene: 4. Germline CDR1 reads MNHEY; CDR2 reads SMNVEV (reference sequence). CDR3 size: 15 residues. Here the CDR3 DNA reads TGTGCCAGCAGTTTCCGGACAGGGGGGCCCTACGAGCAGTACTTC. Encoded protein: CASSFRTGGPYEQYF.

In this sample, this clone turned up once. V usage is TRBV3-1 (or the pseudogene TRBV3-2) and J usage is TRBJ2-6; TRBD2 is a possible D gene (6 bases). V was shortened by 1 base and J by 0 bases, with 13 bases between the two germline ends. CDR1 and CDR2 from the germline V gene are LGHDT and YNNKEL (reference sequence). This CDR3 spans 18 amino acids. The CDR3 sequence: CASSQAGGASSGANVLTF. CDR3 nucleotide sequence: TGTGCCAGCAGCCAAGCGGGCGGGGCGAGCTCTGGGGCCAACGTCCTGACTTTC.